Presented here are 10 T cell receptor beta chains from one specimen sequenced in a study of T cell repertoires in cytomegalovirus infection. TCRdb reprocessed the reads via MiXCR and lists one record per CDR3 protein. Of tens of thousands of distinct CDR3 sequences listed, about 33% are singletons. These TCRs are of unknown antigen specificity. Sequencing input: PBMCs, sequenced either directly or after in vitro stimulation (not recorded which). These receptors came from a human donor in good health (CMV status not recorded). Some clones in this sample may be carry-over from other donors' samples.

Only a few counts were recorded for this clonotype. The V gene is TRBV6-6, the J gene TRBJ2-5, with TRBD1 identical over 12 bases. The CDR3 consists of 17 residues. Germline-derived CDR1 and CDR2 are MNHNY and SVGAGI (reference sequence). J was trimmed by 5 bases and V by 5 bases; bases with no gene match: 12. The CDR3 reads CASSKNRDRGLGETQYF. CDR3 sequence (DNA): TGTGCCAGCAGTAAAAACCGGGACAGGGGGCTCGGGGAGACCCAGTACTTC.

This clonotype was counted only a few times. CDR3 region: CAIGDISRPGEQFF. DNA for the CDR3: TGTGCCATCGGGGATATATCCCGTCCGGGTGAGCAGTTCTTC. The V call is TRBV10-3, the J call TRBJ2-1; D ambiguous. The CDR3 is 14 amino acids. V shed 8 bases and J shed 9 bases, with 20 bases lying between them. The V gene's germline CDR1 is ENHRY and CDR2 SYGVKD.

The genes are TRBV9 and TRBJ1-3; D uncertain. The V end lost 2 bases, the J end lost 0 bases, and 9 bases lay between the germline ends. The germline gives CDR1 SGDLS, CDR2 YYNGEE. The CDR3 spans 15 residues. CDR3 in DNA: TGTGCCAGCAGCGTGAGGTCGTCCTCTGGAAACACCATATATTTT. Translating it yields CASSVRSSSGNTIYF.

This clonotype turned up a few times. The genes are TRBV5-4 and TRBJ2-1; no clear D. Germline V lookup: CDR1 SGHNT, CDR2 YYREEE (reference sequence). V was cut by 4 bases and J by 6 bases, with 8 bases left in between. This CDR3 comprises 12 residues. Written as DNA, the CDR3 is TGTGCCAGCAGCCCGAGTGCCAATGAGCAGTTCTTC. Translated: CASSPSANEQFF. Full variable domain (outside the CDR3, taken from reference TRBV5-4 and TRBJ2-1): ETGVTQSPTHLIKTRGQQVTLRCSSQSGHNTVSWYQQALGQGPQFIFQYYREEENGRGNFPPRFSGLQFPNYSSELNVNALELDDSALYLCASSPSANEQFFGPGTRLTVL.

The chain has TRBV10-3 and TRBJ2-5; D perhaps matches TRBD2 (7 bases). CDR3 size: 14 residues. V gave up 6 bases and J gave up 5 bases, with 16 bases separating them. Germline CDR1 ENHRY, CDR2 SYGVKD. This chain's CDR3 is CAISKKGEGETQYF. The CDR3 nucleotides are TGTGCCATCAGCAAGAAGGGGGAGGGGGAGACCCAGTACTTC.

This clonotype was picked up a small number of times. The V and J genes are TRBV7-8 and TRBJ1-4; D call uncertain. This CDR3 contains 15 residues. V dropped 2 bases and J dropped 6 bases, with 13 bases sitting between them. CDR1 SGHVS and CDR2 FQNEAQ come from the germline V gene. The CDR3 nucleotides read TGTGCCAGCAGCTTAACCCTCAGTTCTTATGAAAAACTGTTTTTT. This codes for CASSLTLSSYEKLFF.

This clonotype was seen a handful of times. The V and J genes are TRBV4-1 and TRBJ1-6, with TRBD1 matching 7 bases. With V trimmed by 1 base and J by 7 bases, 4 bases remained unmatched. This CDR3 spans 15 amino acids. In germline, CDR1 is MGHRA, CDR2 YSYEKL. The CDR3 nucleotides are TGCGCCAGCAGCCAAGTAAACAGGGGCAATTCACCCCTCCACTTT. It specifies CASSQVNRGNSPLHF.

This clonotype showed up just a few times. The chain links TRBV2 to TRBJ2-1; D call uncertain. Trimming shortened V by 6 bases and J by 10 bases, and 19 bases separated the two germline ends. This CDR3 has 14 amino acids. CDR1 and CDR2 from the germline V gene are SNHLY and FYNNEI. The CDR3 DNA is TGTGCCAGCAGCGACTCCAATCGTCGGGTGGAGCAGTTCTTC. This gives the protein CASSDSNRRVEQFF. Full variable domain (missing parts from reference TRBV2 and TRBJ2-1): EPEVTQTPSHQVTQMGQEVILRCVPISNHLYFYWYRQILGQKVEFLVSFYNNEISEKSEIFDDQFSVERPDGSNFTLKIRSTKLEDSAMYFCASSDSNRRVEQFFGPGTRLTVL.

There are a few counts of this clonotype. V and J are TRBV19 and TRBJ2-3, with D possibly TRBD1 on 5 matching bases. The V gene's germline CDR1 is LNHDA and CDR2 SQIVND (reference sequence). This CDR3 comprises 20 residues. V lost 4 bases, J lost 0 bases, and 26 bases lay in between. The CDR3 DNA follows: TGTGCCAGTAGTACCGCGCTTCCAGGGCAGGTGCACTTTAGCACAGATACGCAGTATTTT. Encoded protein: CASSTALPGQVHFSTDTQYF.

The V call is TRBV4-1, the J call TRBJ2-7, with 8 bases aligning to TRBD2. The CDR3 is 17 residues long. Germline CDR1 is MGHRA and CDR2 is YSYEKL. Unmatched junction bases numbered 9, after V lost 0 bases and J lost 2 bases. CDR3 region: CASSQDRWDSGAYEQYF. CDR3 nucleotides: TGCGCCAGCAGCCAAGATCGGTGGGATAGCGGGGCCTACGAGCAGTACTTC.